Each of the 16 T cell receptor beta chains below was sequenced from the same sample in a study of blood T cell repertoires in COVID-19. Using immunoSEQ multiplex PCR, the repertoire was profiled, and TCRdb retains in-frame clones only, with some absent. The sample includes roughly 68,000 clones, about nine tenths of them seen just once. The sequenced sample consisted of peripheral blood. The receptor source for this set is a human donor in a cohort sampled during active COVID-19.

The rearrangement joins TRBV2 to TRBJ2-3; 14 nucleotides line up with TRBD2. V gave up 6 bases and J gave up 2 bases; unmatched junction bases: 4. Germline CDR1 and CDR2: SNHLY and FYNNEI. This CDR3 spans 16 amino acids. The CDR3 protein is CASRGGLAGVTDTQYF. CDR3 bases: TGTGCCAGCAGGGGGGGACTAGCGGGAGTCACAGATACGCAGTATTTT.

The V call is TRBV6-5, the J call TRBJ2-1; 10 nucleotides align to TRBD2. This CDR3 contains 15 residues. The germline V gene has CDR1 MNHEY and CDR2 SVGAGI. J lost 6 bases, V lost 0 bases, and 2 bases had no gene match. CDR3 protein: CASSYSSSGSNEQFF. CDR3 DNA: TGTGCCAGCAGTTACTCGTCTAGCGGGAGCAATGAGCAGTTCTTC.

V usage is TRBV28 and J usage is TRBJ2-4, with D unclear. The CDR3 is 17 residues long. The V end lost 3 bases, the J end lost 0 bases, and 15 bases lay between the germline ends. The germline V gene has CDR1 MDHEN and CDR2 SYDVKM. CDR3 sequence (DNA): TGTGCCAGCAGTTTTATTGCCCCCCAACTAGCCAAAAACATTCAGTACTTC. It specifies CASSFIAPQLAKNIQYF. Full variable domain (missing parts from reference TRBV28 and TRBJ2-4): DVKVTQSSRYLVKRTGEKVFLECVQDMDHENMFWYRQDPGLGLRLIYFSYDVKMKEKGDIPEGYSVSREKKERFSLILESASTNQTSMYLCASSFIAPQLAKNIQYFGAGTRLSVL.

The chain joins TRBV11-2 to TRBJ1-1; D may be TRBD1 (6 bases). V dropped 4 bases and J dropped 5 bases, with 17 bases sitting between them. There are 15 residues in the CDR3. Germline V lookup: CDR1 SGHAT, CDR2 FQNNGV. CDR3: CASSSRGGAGTEAFF. Written as DNA, the CDR3 is TGTGCCAGCAGCTCCCGCGGGGGGGCTGGGACTGAAGCTTTCTTT.

The chain joins TRBV6-1 to TRBJ2-5; TRBD2 might be the D (6 bases). The germline gives CDR1 MNHNS, CDR2 SASEGT. This CDR3 region has 14 residues. Trimming stripped 2 bases from V and 3 bases from J, with 10 bases between. The DNA of the CDR3 is TGTGCCAGCAGTGAACGCACTAGCAAAGAGACCCAGTACTTC. It is translated as CASSERTSKETQYF.

V usage is TRBV12-3 or TRBV12-4 and J usage is TRBJ1-6; D is uncertain. V was cut by 7 bases and J by 10 bases, with 11 bases left in between. This CDR3 comprises 12 residues. The CDR3 here is CASTLPGSPLHF. The CDR3 region has the DNA TGTGCCAGCACCCTCCCCGGGTCACCCCTCCACTTT.

The genes are TRBV9 and TRBJ2-3; D not certain. CDR1 and CDR2 (germline): SGDLS, YYNGEE. The CDR3 consists of 15 residues. Trimming pared 0 bases from V and 2 bases from J, leaving 10 bases between. The CDR3 region is CASSVAWQFTDTQYF. In DNA, the CDR3 is TGTGCCAGCAGCGTAGCTTGGCAGTTCACAGATACGCAGTATTTT.

The chain uses TRBV6-5 and TRBJ1-5, with D uncertain. Germline V lookup: CDR1 MNHEY, CDR2 SVGAGI. This CDR3 region has 15 residues. Between the trimmed V and J ends, which lost 5 bases and 5 bases, there was a span of 16 bases. The CDR3 sequence: CASSPSPGSDQPQHF. The CDR3, as DNA: TGTGCCAGCAGTCCCAGTCCGGGGAGCGATCAGCCCCAGCATTTT.

The chain recombines TRBV5-1 with TRBJ1-3, with 7 bases aligning to TRBD1. Per germline, CDR1 SGHRS and CDR2 YFSETQ. V was clipped by 2 bases and J by 4 bases; unmatched bases: 6. The CDR3 runs 15 residues. The CDR3 DNA follows: TGCGCCAGCAGCTTAGGACAGGCTGGAGGAAACACCATATATTTT. This sequence encodes CASSLGQAGGNTIYF.

This clone was found a few times. The rearrangement uses TRBV6-5 and TRBJ2-7; TRBD2 matches at 7 bases. CDR3 length equals 15 residues. Germline V gene lookup returns CDR1 MNHEY and CDR2 SVGAGI. V shed 0 bases, J shed 4 bases, and the junction held 6 bases outside the gene matches. The chain's CDR3 is CASSYSASGPYEQYF. CDR3 nucleotide sequence: TGTGCCAGCAGTTACTCGGCTAGCGGACCTTACGAGCAGTACTTC.

The chain links TRBV9 to TRBJ2-2; TRBD1 aligns across 7 bases. Germline lookup yields CDR1 SGDLS and CDR2 YYNGEE. The CDR3 is 15 residues long. After removal of 3 bases from V and 1 base from J, the junction contained 3 bases not matched to a gene. The CDR3: CASSAWTGNTGELFF. The CDR3 region has the DNA TGTGCCAGCAGCGCGTGGACAGGGAACACCGGGGAGCTGTTTTTT.

This clone occurred once. This chain uses TRBV19 with TRBJ2-7, with D perhaps matching TRBD1 (5 bases). This CDR3 region has 15 residues. Looked up from germline, CDR1 is LNHDA and CDR2 is SQIVND (reference sequence). The V end was cut by 4 bases, the J end by 1 base, with 14 bases between. DNA of the CDR3: TGTGCCAGTAGTAGAACAGGTGAATCGTCCTACGAGCAGTACTTC. This gives the protein CASSRTGESSYEQYF.

The table lists this clone with a count of one. The genes are TRBV2 and TRBJ2-3; D gene unclear. The CDR3 is 15 amino acids. Germline assignment: CDR1 SNHLY and CDR2 FYNNEI. V lost 4 bases to trimming and J lost 0 bases, with 11 bases between them. CDR3 protein: CASSGTDSSTDTQYF. The CDR3 coding sequence is TGTGCCAGCAGTGGCACTGACTCTAGCACAGATACGCAGTATTTT. The full variable domain, its missing parts supplied by reference TRBV2 and TRBJ2-3, is EPEVTQTPSHQVTQMGQEVILRCVPISNHLYFYWYRQILGQKVEFLVSFYNNEISEKSEIFDDQFSVERPDGSNFTLKIRSTKLEDSAMYFCASSGTDSSTDTQYFGPGTRLTVL.

This clone appeared a single time. This sample includes further DNA sequences coding for the same CDR3. The J gene is TRBJ2-6, the V gene TRBV19, with 9 bases identical to TRBD1. Germline V lookup: CDR1 LNHDA, CDR2 SQIVND (reference sequence). This CDR3 spans 18 amino acids. V gave up 0 bases and J gave up 0 bases; unmatched junction bases: 3. DNA for the CDR3: TGTGCCAGTAGTATAGATGGGACAGGGAGCTCTGGGGCCAACGTCCTGACTTTC. Protein: CASSIDGTGSSGANVLTF. Filled out from reference TRBV19 and TRBJ2-6, the complete variable domain reads DGGITQSPKYLFRKEGQNVTLSCEQNLNHDAMYWYRQDPGQGLRLIYYSQIVNDFQKGDIAEGYSVSREKKESFPLTVTSAQKNPTAFYLCASSIDGTGSSGANVLTFGAGSRLTVL.

V is TRBV18 and J is TRBJ2-5; the D is unclear. Germline values: CDR1 KGHSH, CDR2 LQKENI. This CDR3 is built from 14 residues. Trimming cost V 2 bases and J 2 bases, with 9 bases left between them. Here the CDR3 reads CASSPSHVQETQYF. The DNA for the CDR3 is TGTGCCAGCTCACCATCACACGTTCAAGAGACCCAGTACTTC.

This clone was counted ten times or more. The chain joins TRBV5-1 to TRBJ2-1; TRBD2 agrees at 14 bases. Germline V gives CDR1 SGHRS, CDR2 YFSETQ. CDR3 length: 19 residues. After removal of 3 bases from V and 2 bases from J, the junction contained 10 bases not matched to a gene. The CDR3 nucleotides are TGCGCCAGCAGCTCGCGACTAGCGGGGGGGAGGTACCCCTACAATGAGCAGTTCTTC. This gives the protein CASSSRLAGGRYPYNEQFF.